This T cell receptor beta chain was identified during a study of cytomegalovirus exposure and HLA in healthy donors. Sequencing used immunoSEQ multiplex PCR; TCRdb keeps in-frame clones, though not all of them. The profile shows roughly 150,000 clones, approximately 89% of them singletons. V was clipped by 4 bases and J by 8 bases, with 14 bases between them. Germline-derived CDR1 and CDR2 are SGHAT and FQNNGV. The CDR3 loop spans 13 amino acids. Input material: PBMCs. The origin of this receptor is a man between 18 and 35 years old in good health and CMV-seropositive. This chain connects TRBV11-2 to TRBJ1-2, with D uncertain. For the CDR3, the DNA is TGTGCCAGCAGCTCTCTTCAGAGGAAAGGCTACACCTTC. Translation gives CASSSLQRKGYTF. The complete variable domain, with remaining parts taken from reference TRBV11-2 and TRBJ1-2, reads EAGVAQSPRYKIIEKRQSVAFWCNPISGHATLYWYQQILGQGPKLLIQFQNNGVVDDSQLPKDRFSAERLKGVDSTLKIQPAKLEDSAVYLCASSSLQRKGYTFGSGTRLTVV.